This T cell receptor beta chain was captured in a study of cytomegalovirus exposure and HLA in healthy donors. Primers for the PCR totalled 60 Vbeta and 13 Jbeta. The method was immunoSEQ multiplex PCR; TCRdb's version includes in-frame clones alone and lacks a portion of them. The table has 150,000 to 200,000 clones, around 78% seen once. In its sample, this clone was seen a few times. Additional DNA sequences in this sample encode the identical CDR3. The CDR3 has 12 amino acids. Germline CDR1 is SQVTM and CDR2 is ANQGSEA. V shed 6 bases, J shed 2 bases, and the junction held 3 bases outside the gene matches.

The source material was PBMCs. This chain joins TRBV29-1 and TRBJ2-5; TRBD1 agrees at 7 bases. The clonotype comes from a woman in her thirties or forties in good health and CMV-seronegative. The chain's CDR3 is CSVRQGQETQYF. DNA of the CDR3: TGCAGCGTACGACAGGGACAAGAGACCCAGTACTTC.